The rows below give T cell receptor beta chains drawn from one sample of a study of shared clonotypes between healthy human individuals. Clones were read by immunoSEQ multiplex PCR, and TCRdb kept only the in-frame ones, dropping some. The sample contains about 2 million clones, about 95% of which appear only once. Material: naive CD8+ T cells sorted from blood. Receptors were obtained from a man younger than 35 in good health. The CDR3 runs from the conserved cysteine through the conserved F or W. Fields, in order: J gene, V gene, D gene, clone size, CDR3 DNA, CDR3 protein. A D gene is named only where the DNA matches it firmly. Some rows mark clone size as missing; the rest say once, few, many or name a class of expanded clone.

TRBJ2-5 TRBV19 TRBD2 - TGTGCCAGTAGTACTAGCGGGTTAGAGACCCAGTACTTC CASSTSGLETQYF
TRBJ2-7 TRBV5-6 TRBD1 - TGTGCCAGCAGACGGGACAGCTCCTACGAGCAGTACTTC CASRRDSSYEQYF
TRBJ1-2 TRBV6-5 - - TGTGCCAGCAGAGGGGGGACCTTTAACTATGGCTACACCTTC CASRGGTFNYGYTF
TRBJ1-1 TRBV19 - - TGTGCCAGTAGTATAGAGTACGGGGACACTGAAGCTTTCTTT CASSIEYGDTEAFF
TRBJ2-1 TRBV29-1 - - TGCAGCGCAGATGTAGCGGAGAGCTCCTACAATGAGCAGTTCTTC CSADVAESSYNEQFF
TRBJ2-2 TRBV9 - - TGTGCCAGCAGCGTAACGGGACTCCAAACATACGGGGAGCTGTTTTTT CASSVTGLQTYGELFF
TRBJ2-7 TRBV7-2 - - TGTGCCAGCAGCGCGGACAGTTACAGCTCCTACGAGCAGTACTTC CASSADSYSSYEQYF
TRBJ2-3 TRBV9 - - TGTGCCAGCAGCATCAGCACAGATACGCAGTATTTT CASSISTDTQYF
TRBJ1-2 TRBV13 - once TGTGCCAGCAGCTTAGAGGGTATCTACACCTTC CASSLEGIYTF
TRBJ2-5 TRBV4-1 - - TGCGCCAGCAGCCAAGATCCAGGGGGGATGCACCAAGAGACCCAGTACTTC CASSQDPGGMHQETQYF
TRBJ2-1 TRBV5-1 - - TGCGCCAGCAGCCTGGGACTTGAGCAGTTCTTC CASSLGLEQFF
TRBJ1-5 TRBV6-5 - - TGTGCCAGCACGGGGGGCGCAGGACAGCCCCAGCATTTT CASTGGAGQPQHF
TRBJ1-4 TRBV19 TRBD1 - TGTGCCAGTAGTCCGGGGACAGGGCTCAAACTGTTTTTT CASSPGTGLKLFF
TRBJ1-2 TRBV19 - - TGTGCCAGTAGTGCCCCTGACAGCTATGGCTACACCTTC CASSAPDSYGYTF
TRBJ2-7 TRBV7-9 - - TGTGCCAGCAGCGCAGGCAATCGAGAGCAGTACTTC CASSAGNREQYF
TRBJ2-5 TRBV5-8 - - TGTGCCAGCAGCTTGGAAGAGACCCAGTACTTC CASSLEETQYF
TRBJ2-7 TRBV27 TRBD1 - TGTGCCACCAGGACAGGGGGGTACGAGCAGTACTTC CATRTGGYEQYF
TRBJ2-1 TRBV30 - - TGTGCCTGGAGTATACTAGCCCCTTCCTACAATGAGCAGTTCTTC CAWSILAPSYNEQFF
TRBJ1-1 TRBV30 - - TGTGCCTGGAGTAGGTCTGAAGCTTTCTTT CAWSRSEAFF
TRBJ1-5 TRBV7-9 - - TGTGCCAGCAGCGACTCGACAGGCAATCAGCCCCAGCATTTT CASSDSTGNQPQHF
TRBJ1-2 TRBV4-3 TRBD1 - TGCGCCAGCAGCCAAGATACGGGGACAGTTTATGGCTACACCTTC CASSQDTGTVYGYTF
TRBJ2-5 TRBV27 - once TGTGCCAGCAGTTTATGGCCGGGGGCGGCGGAGACCCAGTACTTC CASSLWPGAAETQYF
TRBJ2-3 TRBV9 - - TGTGCCAGCAGCGTAGAGACTAGTGATACGCAGTATTTT CASSVETSDTQYF
TRBJ2-2 TRBV4-2 - - TGTGCCAGCAGCGACACCCGGGGGAAAAGTTTCGGGGAGCTGTTTTTT CASSDTRGKSFGELFF
TRBJ2-4 TRBV5-1 - - TGCGCCAGCAGCTTGGACCTTGGGAAAAACATTCAGTACTTC CASSLDLGKNIQYF
TRBJ1-1 TRBV5-1 - - TGCGCCAGCAGCTCCCCCATGGACGGGGACACTGAAGCTTTCTTT CASSSPMDGDTEAFF
TRBJ1-1 TRBV4-3 - - TGCGCCAGCAGCCAAGTGATACGAGAGAACACTGAAGCTTTCTTT CASSQVIRENTEAFF
TRBJ2-7 TRBV9 - - TGTGCCAGCAGCGTAGGTGAGGCGGCCGCCTACGAGCAGTACTTC CASSVGEAAAYEQYF
TRBJ2-7 TRBV5-6 TRBD2 - TGTGCCAGCAGCTGGTGGACTAGCGAAGAGCAGTACTTC CASSWWTSEEQYF
TRBJ2-5 TRBV6-6 - - TGTGCCAGCCGGCCGGGTACTATAGAGACCCAGTACTTC CASRPGTIETQYF
TRBJ2-7 TRBV7-3 TRBD2 - TGTGCCAGCAGCCTAGGGCCGGGGGGCTACGAGCAGTACTTC CASSLGPGGYEQYF
TRBJ2-7 TRBV11-2 - - TGTGCCAGCAGCTTAGATGGCCCAGGAGGGGTTTACGAGCAGTACTTC CASSLDGPGGVYEQYF
TRBJ2-4 TRBV2 TRBD1 few TGTGCCAGCAGTGAGGGTCCAGGGGGCGAAAACATTCAGTACTTC CASSEGPGGENIQYF
TRBJ2-7 TRBV6-5 TRBD1 - TGTGCCAGCAGTTATCCGACAGGGGGAATGGTCGAGCAGTACTTC CASSYPTGGMVEQYF
TRBJ1-2 TRBV27 - - TGTGCCAGCAGATTTTCCGGGGCCAAGGGCTATGGCTACACCTTC CASRFSGAKGYGYTF
TRBJ1-2 TRBV7-9 - - TGTGCCAGCAGCCCGACCGGTGGGTCGATTGGTGGCTACACCTTC CASSPTGGSIGGYTF
TRBJ1-2 TRBV6-5 - - TGTGCCAGCAGTTACAGTCCGGAAAATAACTATGGCTACACCTTC CASSYSPENNYGYTF
TRBJ1-2 TRBV6-6 - - TGTGCCAGCAGTTACGCACAGGGCTTCTATGGCTACACCTTC CASSYAQGFYGYTF
TRBJ2-1 TRBV21-1 - - TGTGCCAGCAGCAAAGCGCGTGGACTAGCGGGAGAACACAATGAGCAGTTCTTC CASSKARGLAGEHNEQFF
TRBJ2-7 TRBV27 - - TGTGCCAGCAGTCTCGGACAGCACTACGAGCAGTACTTC CASSLGQHYEQYF
TRBJ2-3 TRBV4-1 TRBD2 - TGCGCCAGCTCTTGGCGGGAGGGTGGAGATACGCAGTATTTT CASSWREGGDTQYF
TRBJ2-1 TRBV27 TRBD2 - TGTGCCAGCAGTTTATTTGTGGGAGGGTACAATGAGCAGTTCTTC CASSLFVGGYNEQFF
TRBJ2-7 TRBV19 TRBD2 - TGTGCCAGTTCTCGTTCCGGCGGGAGCCAGAACGAGCAGTACTTC CASSRSGGSQNEQYF
TRBJ2-5 TRBV10-2 TRBD2 - TGCGCCAGCGGACCGACTAGCGTGGAGACCCAGTACTTC CASGPTSVETQYF
TRBJ1-1 TRBV7-9 TRBD1 - TGTGCCAGCATCTTGGGGCTTAACACAGGGGTAGACGAAGCTTTCTTT CASILGLNTGVDEAFF
TRBJ2-5 TRBV5-1 - - TGCGCCAGCACACCAGGGACCCTCCAAGAGACCCAGTACTTC CASTPGTLQETQYF
TRBJ1-1 TRBV27 - - TGTGCCAGCAGTTTATACGGGCCGAACACTGAAGCTTTCTTT CASSLYGPNTEAFF
TRBJ1-2 TRBV5-4 - - TGTGCCAGCACAAGGAGTATGGGCTATGGCTACACCTTC CASTRSMGYGYTF
TRBJ2-5 TRBV27 TRBD2 - TGTGCCAGCAGTTTTGGGACTAGCGGGGCCTATCCTGAGACCCAGTACTTC CASSFGTSGAYPETQYF
TRBJ2-7 TRBV27 - - TGTGCCAGCAGTTTACTTCCATATGCATCCTACGAGCAGTACTTC CASSLLPYASYEQYF
TRBJ1-3 TRBV4-3 - - TGCGCCAGCAGCCAAGGGAGCAGCTCTGGAAACACCATATATTTT CASSQGSSSGNTIYF
TRBJ1-4 TRBV7-9 - - TGTGCCAGCAGCTTAGGAACTTCGATCTGGACACCAACTAATGAAAAACTGTTTTTT CASSLGTSIWTPTNEKLFF
TRBJ2-7 TRBV2 - - TGTGCCAGCAGTGCTGGACAGTACTACGAGCAGTACTTC CASSAGQYYEQYF
TRBJ2-7 TRBV7-9 - once TGTGCCAGCAGCTTCTCCGGGCCTTCCTACGAGCAGTACTTC CASSFSGPSYEQYF
TRBJ2-4 TRBV7-9 - - TGTGCCAGCAGCGCCCCTTTAACGTCGTTAGCCAAAAACATTCAGTACTTC CASSAPLTSLAKNIQYF